One T cell receptor beta chain is described in this entry. This entry is derived from a study of T-cell memory formation after mild COVID-19. TCR alpha and TCR beta cDNA libraries carrying sample barcodes and UMIs were produced by 5'RACE using constant-segment primers. TCRdb recomputed calls from the 5' RACE reads with MiXCR, one row per CDR3 protein. The sample records about 270,000 distinct CDR3 sequences, approximately 19% being singletons. The CDR3 covers 15 residues. CDR1 is MNHNY and CDR2 is SVGAGI in the germline V gene (reference sequence). V shed 2 bases and J shed 7 bases, with 15 bases lying between them.

The sequenced sample consisted of PBMCs or a T cell subset sorted from them (not recorded which). The V and J genes are TRBV6-6 and TRBJ2-1, with D possibly TRBD2 on 7 matching bases. The TCR sequence derives from a man aged 18 to 30 who had mild COVID-19 (a few samples of this study predate the infection). Cell type and time point are not known. In DNA form, the CDR3 reads TGTGCCAGCAGTTACGGAGGGGGGGGCAAAAATGAGCAGTTCTTC. Its protein product is CASSYGGGGKNEQFF.